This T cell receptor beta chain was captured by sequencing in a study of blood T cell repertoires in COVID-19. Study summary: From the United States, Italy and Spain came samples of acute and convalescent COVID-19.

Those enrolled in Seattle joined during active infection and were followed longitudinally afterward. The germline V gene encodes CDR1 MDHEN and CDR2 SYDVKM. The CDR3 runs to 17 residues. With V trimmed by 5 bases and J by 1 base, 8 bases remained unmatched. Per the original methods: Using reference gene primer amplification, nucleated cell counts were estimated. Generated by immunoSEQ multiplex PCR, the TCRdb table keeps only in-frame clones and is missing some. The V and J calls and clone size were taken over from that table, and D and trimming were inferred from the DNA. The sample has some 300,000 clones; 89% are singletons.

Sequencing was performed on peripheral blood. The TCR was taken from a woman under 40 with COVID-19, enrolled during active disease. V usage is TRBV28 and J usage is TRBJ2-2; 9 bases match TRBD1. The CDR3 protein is CASSPIGTGRNTGELFF. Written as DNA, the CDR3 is TGTGCCAGCAGTCCCATCGGGACAGGGCGGAACACCGGGGAGCTGTTTTTT.